What follows are 11 T cell receptor beta chains derived from one specimen sequenced in a study of beta chain features in type 1 diabetes. General study findings and limits: Patients with Type 1 diabetes showed moderately but significantly shorter TCRB CDR3s in all four CD4+ subsets.

cDNA synthesis used the whole RNA isolate, giving expressed TCRB sequences. Assay: immunoSEQ multiplex PCR; the TCRdb copy retains only in-frame clones and omits some. The sample comprises 640,000 or so clones, 11% to 15% of which are singletons, and just under 0.04% rests with the top ten. Their antigens are not known. What was sequenced was naive CD4+ T cells from blood. The source of these receptors is a man between 18 and 35 years old with type 1 diabetes.

This clone appeared a few times. The rearrangement uses TRBV10-3 and TRBJ2-7; no reliable D call. The CDR3 runs 16 residues. Germline assignment: CDR1 ENHRY and CDR2 SYGVKD. Trimming shortened V by 0 bases and J by 0 bases, and 12 bases separated the two germline ends. The CDR3 loop is CAISESVGVSSYEQYF. The CDR3 bases are TGTGCCATCAGTGAGTCGGTCGGCGTATCCTCCTACGAGCAGTACTTC.

This clone turned up a few times. The V and J genes are TRBV4-3 and TRBJ1-6; D not certain. This CDR3 has 16 residues. Germline assignment: CDR1 LGHNA and CDR2 YSLEER. Deletions cut 0 bases from V and 3 bases from J, with 9 bases between. In DNA form, the CDR3 reads TGCGCCAGCAGCCAAGACCCCACCAACTATAATTCACCCCTCCACTTT. This sequence encodes CASSQDPTNYNSPLHF.

V and J are TRBV6-5 and TRBJ1-2; D may be TRBD1 (6 bases). V was clipped by 11 bases and J by 7 bases, with 14 bases between them. The CDR3 sequence is 11 residues long. CDR1 is MNHEY and CDR2 is SVGAGI in the germline V gene. The CDR3 loop is CAATGTGGYTF. The DNA for the CDR3 is TGTGCCGCCACAGGGACCGGTGGCTACACCTTC.

This clone occurred a few times. The chain uses TRBV27 and TRBJ1-6, with 7 bases matching TRBD1. The germline V gene encodes CDR1 MNHEY and CDR2 SMNVEV (reference sequence). CDR3 length equals 15 residues. The trim removed 7 bases at V and 10 bases at J, leaving 13 bases unmatched. The CDR3 DNA reads as TGTGCCAGCAATAGACAGGGACCGCAGGGCTCACCCCTCCACTTT. Residues: CASNRQGPQGSPLHF.

This clone has a handful of counts. The chain recombines TRBV29-1 with TRBJ2-5, with 8 bases identical to TRBD2. V gave up 7 bases and J gave up 1 base; unmatched junction bases: 11. Germline lookup yields CDR1 SQVTM and CDR2 ANQGSEA. This CDR3 has 15 amino acids. For the CDR3, the DNA is TGCAGCGCGAGGGGTCCAAGCGGGAGCCAAGAGACCCAGTACTTC. As protein: CSARGPSGSQETQYF.

Note on this clone: This sample also contains other DNA sequences that code for the same CDR3. This chain joins TRBV7-2 and TRBJ2-3, with 8 bases lining up with TRBD2. Germline CDR1 is SGHTA and CDR2 is FQGNSA. This CDR3 has 15 residues. Trimming at V came to 3 bases and at J to 1 base, leaving 3 bases not matched to a gene. The DNA for the CDR3 is TGTGCCAGCAGCTTTAGCGGGGTGGGCACAGATACGCAGTATTTT. It yields the protein CASSFSGVGTDTQYF.

This chain links TRBV5-6 with TRBJ1-1, with no clear D. V lost 4 bases to trimming and J lost 8 bases, with 12 bases between them. The CDR3 has 12 residues. The germline CDR1 and CDR2 sequences are SGHDT and YYEEEE. CDR3 region: CASSRQLFEAFF. Here the CDR3 DNA reads TGTGCCAGCAGCAGGCAGCTCTTCGAAGCTTTCTTT.

This clone was found a few times. The chain employs TRBV9 and TRBJ2-2; tentative D call: TRBD2 (5 bases). V shed 0 bases and J shed 6 bases, with 15 bases lying between them. The CDR3 spans 16 residues. Germline V lookup: CDR1 SGDLS, CDR2 YYNGEE. Here the CDR3 reads CASSVVGVAHAGELFF. The CDR3 DNA sequence: TGTGCCAGCAGCGTAGTCGGGGTAGCCCATGCCGGGGAGCTGTTTTTT.

The chain uses TRBV30 and TRBJ1-5, with D uncertain. The ends were cut back, 1 base at V and 2 bases at J, with 12 bases in the middle. The CDR3 has 15 residues. Germline CDR1 is GTSNPN and CDR2 is SVGIG (reference sequence). The CDR3 region is CAWSGGSKGNQPQHF. The CDR3 DNA reads TGTGCCTGGAGTGGCGGGAGTAAGGGCAATCAGCCCCAGCATTTT.

The chain employs TRBV4-2 and TRBJ2-5; TRBD2 agrees at 14 bases. The CDR3 extends over 17 amino acids. Germline lookup yields CDR1 LGHNA and CDR2 YNFKEQ. J was trimmed by 3 bases and V by 5 bases; bases with no gene match: 8. CDR3 amino acids: CASSAQTSGRAKETQYF. CDR3 coding DNA: TGTGCCAGCAGCGCGCAGACTAGCGGGAGGGCCAAAGAGACCCAGTACTTC.

This clone was seen a few times. The rearrangement links TRBV9 to TRBJ1-1, with no clear D. CDR1 SGDLS and CDR2 YYNGEE come from the germline V gene. The CDR3 sequence is 12 residues long. Trimming removed 4 bases from V and 4 bases from J, with 8 bases in between. CDR3: CASSSRGTEAFF. CDR3 coding DNA: TGTGCCAGCAGCAGCCGGGGCACTGAAGCTTTCTTT.